The 32 T cell receptor beta chains presented below share a single source sample, sequenced in a study of T cell repertoires in cytomegalovirus infection. TCRdb reprocessed the reads via MiXCR and lists one record per CDR3 protein. In the table there are around 350,000 distinct CDR3 sequences, 18% of which are singletons. Specimen: PBMCs. The receptor set was obtained from a human donor in good health (CMV status not recorded). Some clones in this sample may be carry-over from other donors' samples.

This clonotype was seen ten or more times. The J gene is TRBJ2-1, the V gene TRBV10-3; D is ambiguous. V gave up 0 bases and J gave up 13 bases, with 16 bases separating them. There are 14 residues in the CDR3. The germline gives CDR1 ENHRY, CDR2 SYGVKD. The DNA for the CDR3 is TGTGCCATCAGTGAGTCGAGTGTAGGCGTGAAACAGTTCTTC. Its translation is CAISESSVGVKQFF.

The chain joins TRBV7-8 to TRBJ2-7; 8 bases are shared with TRBD1. There are 13 residues in the CDR3. The V gene's germline CDR1 is SGHVS and CDR2 FQNEAQ. V dropped 9 bases and J dropped 2; count of bases not matched to a gene: 6. The CDR3 loop reads CASNLQGAYEQYF. Here the CDR3 DNA reads TGTGCCAGTAACCTACAGGGGGCCTACGAGCAGTACTTC.

The CDR3, as DNA: TGTGCCAGCAGCAAAAGACAGGAGGGAAAACTGTTTTTT. Translation gives CASSKRQEGKLFF. The chain joins TRBV7-9 to TRBJ1-4; a possible D gene is TRBD1 (6 bases). Germline CDR1 and CDR2: SEHNR and FQNEAQ (reference sequence). The length of the CDR3 is 13 residues. Trimming stripped 5 bases from V and 10 bases from J, with 14 bases between.

This clonotype has at least ten counts. This chain uses TRBV7-2 with TRBJ2-1, with TRBD1 matching over 10 bases. Germline V gene lookup returns CDR1 SGHTA and CDR2 FQGNSA. Losses at the gene ends were 10 bases for V and 0 bases for J; bases not matched to a gene: 15. The CDR3 loop spans 18 amino acids. The CDR3 protein is CAIEGGQGRYSSYNEQFF. CDR3 nucleotides: TGTGCCATCGAGGGGGGACAGGGGCGTTATAGCTCCTACAATGAGCAGTTCTTC.

This clonotype was counted at least ten times. The J gene is TRBJ1-5, the V gene TRBV19, with no clear D. This CDR3 has 14 residues. V lost 5 bases and J lost 0, with 8 bases in between. Germline CDR1 is LNHDA and CDR2 is SQIVND (reference sequence). The CDR3 reads CASSDKHSNQPQHF. The CDR3 nucleotides are TGTGCCAGTAGTGACAAGCATAGCAATCAGCCCCAGCATTTT.

The V call is TRBV5-1, the J call TRBJ1-5; D is unresolved. The CDR3 has 14 residues. The V and J ends lost 3 bases and 7 bases respectively, with 14 bases between them. The V gene's germline CDR1 is SGHRS and CDR2 YFSETQ. CDR3 residues: CASSSGRIIQPQHF. The CDR3 region has the DNA TGCGCCAGCAGCTCTGGACGGATAATCCAGCCCCAGCATTTT.

This clonotype was counted many times. This chain connects TRBV6-2 or TRBV6-3 to TRBJ1-1; D gene ambiguous. Germline loops: CDR1 MNHEY, CDR2 SVGEGT. The CDR3 extends over 13 amino acids. Trimming took off 2 bases at V and 2 bases at J, with 6 bases between the two ends. The CDR3 region is CASSYQFNTEAFF. The CDR3 DNA is TGTGCCAGCAGTTACCAGTTTAACACTGAAGCTTTCTTT.

This clonotype was seen only a few times. The chain has TRBV7-9 and TRBJ1-1; D is perhaps TRBD1 (5 bases). From germline, CDR1 is SEHNR and CDR2 FQNEAQ (reference sequence). The V gene lost 4 bases and the J gene lost 7 bases, with 13 bases spanning the gap. The CDR3 runs to 13 residues. The CDR3 protein is CASSSRGFDEAFF. The CDR3 DNA follows: TGTGCCAGCAGCTCGAGGGGTTTCGATGAAGCTTTCTTT.

V usage is TRBV7-8 and J usage is TRBJ2-3; 7 nucleotides match TRBD2. This CDR3 region has 13 residues. V lost 10 bases and J lost 2; bases outside the gene matches: 6. The V gene's germline CDR1 is SGHVS and CDR2 FQNEAQ. The CDR3 reads CATAGDYTDTQYF. CDR3 coding DNA: TGTGCCACCGCGGGGGACTACACAGATACGCAGTATTTT.

This clonotype was seen many times. The chain recombines TRBV7-2 with TRBJ1-5; D is perhaps TRBD1 (6 bases). The CDR3 has 15 residues. V lost 4 bases and J lost 6, with 16 bases in between. CDR1 and CDR2 (germline): SGHTA, FQGNSA. The CDR3 loop is CASSSGQWPSQPQHF. The DNA of the CDR3 is TGTGCCAGCAGCTCGGGACAATGGCCCAGTCAGCCCCAGCATTTT.

This clonotype appeared many times. The rearrangement links TRBV7-2 to TRBJ2-1; 8 nucleotides align to TRBD2. The CDR3 extends over 16 amino acids. In germline, CDR1 is SGHTA, CDR2 FQGNSA. V shed 1 base, J shed 0 bases, and the junction held 2 bases outside the gene matches. This chain's CDR3 is CASSLDGTSSYNEQFF. DNA for the CDR3: TGTGCCAGCAGCTTAGACGGGACTAGCTCCTACAATGAGCAGTTCTTC.

The chain uses TRBV5-6 and TRBJ1-1; 8 positions match TRBD1. Germline assignment: CDR1 SGHDT and CDR2 YYEEEE. The CDR3 extends over 15 amino acids. V dropped 1 base and J dropped 3; count of bases not matched to a gene: 5. The DNA of the CDR3 is TGTGCCAGCAGCTTGTGGTTGGGACAGGACACTGAAGCTTTCTTT. It specifies CASSLWLGQDTEAFF.

This clonotype was found many times. The rearrangement joins TRBV7-2 to TRBJ2-1; 10 positions agree with TRBD2. The trim removed 1 base at V and 0 bases at J, leaving 12 bases unmatched. The CDR3 is 20 amino acids. Germline V gene lookup returns CDR1 SGHTA and CDR2 FQGNSA. The CDR3, as DNA: TGTGCCAGCAGCTTAGGTAGCGGGGGGACTTACTCTGGCTCCTACAATGAGCAGTTCTTC. This sequence encodes CASSLGSGGTYSGSYNEQFF.

V and J are TRBV30 and TRBJ2-1, with D tentatively TRBD2 (6 bases). CDR1 and CDR2 (germline): GTSNPN, SVGIG (reference sequence). Trimming cost V 1 base and J 7 bases, with 11 bases left between them. CDR3 length: 13 residues. Here the CDR3 DNA reads TGTGCCTGGAGTGCCGCTCTAGCGAATGAGCAGTTCTTC. Translation gives CAWSAALANEQFF.

This clonotype was counted ten times or more. The chain employs TRBV7-2 and TRBJ2-3, with TRBD2 identical over 12 bases. There are 16 residues in the CDR3. Germline lookup yields CDR1 SGHTA and CDR2 FQGNSA. V was clipped by 1 base and J by 6 bases; unmatched bases: 5. The CDR3 protein is CASSLGPGTSGDTQYF. The CDR3 coding sequence is TGTGCCAGCAGCTTAGGCCCCGGGACTAGCGGGGATACGCAGTATTTT. The full variable domain, in which reference TRBV7-2 and TRBJ2-3 provide the parts outside the CDR3, is GAGVSQSPSNKVTEKGKDVELRCDPISGHTALYWYRQSLGQGLEFLIYFQGNSAPDKSGLPSDRFSAERTGGSVSTLTIQRTQQEDSAVYLCASSLGPGTSGDTQYFGPGTRLTVL.

This clonotype has ten or more counts. V usage is TRBV7-2 and J usage is TRBJ1-3; TRBD1 might be the D (6 bases). The CDR3 covers 15 residues. The ends were cut back, 1 base at V and 3 bases at J, with 10 bases in the middle. Per germline, CDR1 SGHTA and CDR2 FQGNSA. The CDR3 DNA follows: TGTGCCAGCAGCTTAGACAGGGTTGGTGGAAACACCATATATTTT. This codes for CASSLDRVGGNTIYF.

There are many counts of this clonotype. V gene TRBV7-8 combines with J gene TRBJ2-1; D unresolved. This CDR3 region has 13 residues. V dropped 5 bases and J dropped 6 bases, with 11 bases sitting between them. CDR1 is SGHVS and CDR2 is FQNEAQ in the germline V gene. DNA for the CDR3: TGTGCCAGCAGCCAAAGGCCTTTCAATGAGCAGTTCTTC. This gives the protein CASSQRPFNEQFF. Based on the CDR3 plus reference TRBV7-8 and TRBJ2-1, the full variable domain is GAGVSQSPRYKVAKRGQDVALRCDPISGHVSLFWYQQALGQGPEFLTYFQNEAQLDKSGLPSDRFFAERPEGSVSTLKIQRTQQEDSAVYLCASSQRPFNEQFFGPGTRLTVL.

This clonotype was seen repeatedly, ten times or more. The rearrangement joins TRBV7-2 to TRBJ2-5; TRBD2 aligns across 12 bases. The CDR3 has 17 residues. The junction had 10 bases not matched to a gene; V was cut back by 3 bases and J by 5 bases. Germline V lookup: CDR1 SGHTA, CDR2 FQGNSA. The CDR3 loop is CASSFSSGRARWETQYF. The CDR3 DNA follows: TGTGCCAGCAGCTTTTCTAGCGGGAGGGCCCGGTGGGAGACCCAGTACTTC.

This clonotype was picked up many times. The rearrangement links TRBV7-6 to TRBJ2-3; 7 nucleotides align to TRBD2. The CDR3 loop spans 14 amino acids. With 2 bases clipped from V and 2 bases from J, the junction kept 1 base outside the gene matches. The germline CDR1 and CDR2 sequences are SGHVS and FNYEAQ. The CDR3 loop reads CASSLTSDTDTQYF. CDR3 sequence (DNA): TGTGCCAGCAGCTTAACTAGCGACACAGATACGCAGTATTTT.

This sequence joins TRBV9 and TRBJ2-1; D might be TRBD2 (5 bases). V was pared by 0 bases and J by 0 bases, with 10 bases between. This CDR3 has 16 amino acids. Germline loops: CDR1 SGDLS, CDR2 YYNGEE. CDR3 sequence reads: CASSVGGAHSYNEQFF. CDR3 nucleotide sequence: TGTGCCAGCAGCGTAGGGGGAGCCCACTCCTACAATGAGCAGTTCTTC. Filled out from reference TRBV9 and TRBJ2-1, the complete variable domain reads DSGVTQTPKHLITATGQRVTLRCSPRSGDLSVYWYQQSLDQGLQFLIQYYNGEERAKGNILERFSAQQFPDLHSELNLSSLELGDSALYFCASSVGGAHSYNEQFFGPGTRLTVL.

This clonotype was detected many times. This chain links TRBV11-1 with TRBJ2-7; 9 bases map to TRBD2. The germline V gene has CDR1 SGHAT and CDR2 FQDESV (reference sequence). This CDR3 has 14 amino acids. V gave up 6 bases and J gave up 2 bases; unmatched junction bases: 5. Written as DNA, the CDR3 is TGTGCCAGCAGTCCGCGGGAGGGAGCCTACGAGCAGTACTTC. It translates to CASSPREGAYEQYF.

The J gene is TRBJ2-3, the V gene TRBV6-2 or TRBV6-3; TRBD2 is a possible D gene (6 bases). The CDR3 extends over 16 amino acids. Germline V gene data show CDR1 as MNHEY and CDR2 as SVGEGT. V was clipped by 2 bases and J by 2 bases, with 14 bases between them. CDR3 sequence reads: CASSYGDSGNTDTQYF. For the CDR3, the DNA is TGTGCCAGCAGTTACGGGGATAGCGGAAACACAGATACGCAGTATTTT.

This chain links TRBV27 with TRBJ1-1; TRBD1 might be the D (6 bases). CDR3 length equals 16 residues. V lost 2 bases and J lost 1, with 14 bases in between. Germline values: CDR1 MNHEY, CDR2 SMNVEV (reference sequence). For the CDR3, the DNA is TGTGCCAGCAGTTTAACCTTCAGGGGCCGGAACACTGAAGCTTTCTTT. It yields the protein CASSLTFRGRNTEAFF.

The chain links TRBV6-2 or TRBV6-3 to TRBJ2-1; 9 bases line up with TRBD1. Germline-derived CDR1 and CDR2 are MNHEY and SVGEGT. Unmatched junction bases numbered 2, after V lost 7 bases and J lost 4 bases. The CDR3 consists of 13 residues. The CDR3 sequence: CASNRGPYNEQFF. The CDR3 DNA sequence: TGTGCCAGCAACAGGGGGCCTTACAATGAGCAGTTCTTC.

At least ten counts were recorded for this clonotype. The V call is TRBV5-6, the J call TRBJ1-2, with unresolved D. Deletions cut 0 bases from V and 4 bases from J, with 16 bases between. Germline V gene lookup returns CDR1 SGHDT and CDR2 YYEEEE. The CDR3 contains 16 residues. In nucleotides, the CDR3 is TGTGCCAGCAGCTTGGGACATCGTGGATGGTCCTATGGCTACACCTTC. Translated: CASSLGHRGWSYGYTF.

This clonotype was seen a few times. V gene TRBV6-5 combines with J gene TRBJ1-6, with no clear D. CDR3 length: 14 amino acids. Looked up from germline, CDR1 is MNHEY and CDR2 is SVGAGI. V lost 2 bases, J lost 7 bases, and 9 bases lay in between. The CDR3 here is CASSYQSYNSPLHF. The CDR3 nucleotides read TGTGCCAGCAGTTACCAGAGTTACAATTCACCCCTCCACTTT.

This clonotype was recorded at least ten times. The gene calls are TRBV7-9 and TRBJ2-7; 9 bases agree with TRBD2. Germline CDR1 is SEHNR and CDR2 is FQNEAQ (reference sequence). Losses at the gene ends were 1 base for V and 2 bases for J; bases not matched to a gene: 3. The CDR3 covers 15 residues. This CDR3 is CASSLGTSATYEQYF. The CDR3 coding sequence is TGTGCCAGCAGCTTAGGGACTAGCGCTACCTACGAGCAGTACTTC.

This chain links TRBV9 with TRBJ2-1; TRBD2 matches at 11 bases. The CDR3 runs 17 residues. With 3 bases clipped from V and 8 bases from J, the junction kept 13 bases outside the gene matches. The germline gives CDR1 SGDLS, CDR2 YYNGEE. The CDR3 sequence is CASSATISGRAGDEQFF. DNA of the CDR3: TGTGCCAGCAGCGCTACAATTAGCGGGAGGGCCGGGGATGAGCAGTTCTTC.

This clonotype was recorded many times. The chain joins TRBV7-2 to TRBJ2-3, with TRBD2 identical over 10 bases. Germline lookup yields CDR1 SGHTA and CDR2 FQGNSA. V shed 6 bases and J 6 bases; nucleotides not matched to a gene: 15. This CDR3 contains 17 residues. The CDR3: CASSPGVSGGRGDTQYF. The CDR3 nucleotides read TGTGCCAGCAGTCCCGGGGTTAGCGGGGGGCGGGGGGATACGCAGTATTTT.

This clonotype was recorded many times. The rearrangement joins TRBV7-8 to TRBJ1-2; TRBD1 matches at 9 bases. Germline CDR1 and CDR2: SGHVS and FQNEAQ. The junction had 2 bases not matched to a gene; V was cut back by 5 bases and J by 7 bases. The CDR3 is made up of 12 amino acids. CDR3 nucleotide sequence: TGTGCCAGCAGCCGGGACAGGGCTGGCTACACCTTC. Protein product: CASSRDRAGYTF.

This clonotype has just one count. The chain links TRBV30 to TRBJ2-7; D remains unclear. The CDR3 extends over 12 amino acids. Germline values: CDR1 GTSNPN, CDR2 SVGIG (reference sequence). Trimming took 2 bases from V and 1 from J, leaving 6 bases between them. The CDR3 DNA follows: TGTGCCTGGAGTACGGTATCCTACGAGCAGTACTTC. Translation: CAWSTVSYEQYF.

This clonotype was detected only a few times. The chain carries TRBV20-1 and TRBJ1-5, with unresolved D. The CDR3 extends over 13 amino acids. V was cut by 3 bases and J by 4 bases, with 10 bases left in between. The germline V gene has CDR1 DFQATT and CDR2 SNEGSKA (reference sequence). Here the CDR3 reads CSASRPGNQPQHF. Written as DNA, the CDR3 is TGCAGTGCTAGTCGGCCAGGAAATCAGCCCCAGCATTTT.